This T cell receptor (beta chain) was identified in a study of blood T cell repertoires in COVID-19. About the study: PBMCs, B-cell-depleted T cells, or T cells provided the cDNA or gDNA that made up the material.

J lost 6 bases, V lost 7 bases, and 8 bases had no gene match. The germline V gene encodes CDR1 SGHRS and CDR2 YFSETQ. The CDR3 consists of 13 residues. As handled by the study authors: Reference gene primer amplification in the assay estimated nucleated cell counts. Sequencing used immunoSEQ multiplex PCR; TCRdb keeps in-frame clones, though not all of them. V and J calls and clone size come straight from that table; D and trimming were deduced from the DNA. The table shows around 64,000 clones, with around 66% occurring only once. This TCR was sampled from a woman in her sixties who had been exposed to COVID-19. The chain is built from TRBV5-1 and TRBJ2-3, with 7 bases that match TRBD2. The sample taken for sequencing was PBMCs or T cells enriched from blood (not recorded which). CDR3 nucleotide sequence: TGCGCCAGCGACCTTCTGGGGGGGGATACGCAGTATTTT. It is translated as CASDLLGGDTQYF.